Following are 19 T cell receptor beta chains from one sample sequenced in a study of T cell clonotyping in hematopoietic cell transplantation. The repertoire was sequenced with immunoSEQ multiplex PCR; TCRdb's copy has only in-frame clones and lacks some. The sample consists of roughly 6,800 clones, about 83% of them appearing once. Sequenced here: PBMCs, sampled 100 days after allogeneic stem cell transplant. The receptors were sampled from a male patient between 50 and 60 years old who had an allogeneic stem cell transplant from a related donor, so the T cells may come from the graft donor. Some clones in this sample may be carry-over from other donors' samples.

The table lists this clone with a few counts. The genes are TRBV5-4 and TRBJ1-4, with 7 bases aligning to TRBD1. Germline V gene sequence: CDR1 SGHNT, CDR2 YYREEE (reference sequence). The CDR3 sequence is 14 residues long. V trimming: 6 bases; J trimming: 8 bases; junction bases outside the gene matches: 10. The CDR3 here is CASTSAGDSEKLFF. As DNA, the CDR3 is TGTGCCAGCACCTCGGCCGGGGACAGCGAAAAACTGTTTTTT. The full variable domain, completed using reference TRBV5-4 and TRBJ1-4, is ETGVTQSPTHLIKTRGQQVTLRCSSQSGHNTVSWYQQALGQGPQFIFQYYREEENGRGNFPPRFSGLQFPNYSSELNVNALELDDSALYLCASTSAGDSEKLFFGSGTQLSVL.

The chain links TRBV29-1 to TRBJ2-7, with TRBD1 as a possible D gene (6 bases). The CDR3 consists of 14 residues. Germline V CDR1 and CDR2: SQVTM, ANQGSEA. Trimming left V 5 bases short and J 6 bases short, with 20 bases between. As DNA, the CDR3 is TGCAGCGTTTACACGGGACAAAAGGCGGGCGAGCAGTACTTC. This codes for CSVYTGQKAGEQYF.

This rearrangement joins TRBV11-3 to TRBJ2-7; 10 bases line up with TRBD2. The V gene end was trimmed by 6 bases and the J gene end by 5 bases; junction bases not matched to a gene: 4. The germline V gene encodes CDR1 SGHNT and CDR2 YENEEA. The CDR3 has 13 amino acids. The CDR3 region has the DNA TGTGCCAGCAGGGCTAGCGGGAGCGACGAGCAGTACTTC. Amino acid sequence: CASRASGSDEQYF.

This chain connects TRBV4-1 to TRBJ2-5; TRBD2 is a possible D gene (6 bases). The J call may be incorrect, as the DNA end agrees better with TRBJ2-7. Germline loops: CDR1 MGHRA, CDR2 YSYEKL. CDR3 length: 16 residues. DNA for the CDR3: TGCGCCAGCAGCCAAGATCTGCGGGACCCGAACTACGAGCAGTACTTC. Its translation: CASSQDLRDPNYEQYF.

The V call is TRBV30, the J call TRBJ2-5; D may be TRBD1 or TRBD2 (5 bases each). Judging by the DNA end, TRBJ2-7 fits better; the J call may be wrong. Germline V gene lookup returns CDR1 GTSNPN and CDR2 SVGIG (reference sequence). This CDR3 contains 17 residues. CDR3: CAWSPPPAGRLVYEQYF. The DNA of the CDR3 is TGTGCCTGGAGTCCTCCCCCCGCAGGGAGATTAGTCTACGAGCAGTACTTC.

V and J are TRBV7-3 and TRBJ2-6, with no clear D. Germline V gene sequence: CDR1 SGHTA, CDR2 FQGTGA. This CDR3 spans 14 amino acids. The V end lost 4 bases, the J end lost 3 bases, and 7 bases lay between the germline ends. The CDR3 bases are TGTGCCAGCAGCTCCTCGGGTGGGGCCAACGTCCTGACTTTC. Its protein product is CASSSSGGANVLTF.

This clone was seen a single time. A much larger clone differs by one base, so this may be a read error. Other DNA sequences in the same sample also yield this CDR3. V and J are TRBV19 and TRBJ1-2; no firm D call. There are 10 residues in the CDR3. Between the trimmed V and J ends, which lost 10 bases and 8 bases, there was a span of 11 bases. Per germline, CDR1 LNHDA and CDR2 SQIVND (reference sequence). This CDR3 is CATEAYGYTF. The CDR3 DNA sequence: TGTGCCACTGAGGCCTACGGCTACACCTTC.

The chain carries TRBV30 and TRBJ2-7; D uncertain. Germline CDR1 and CDR2: GTSNPN and SVGIG (reference sequence). The CDR3 runs to 13 residues. V lost 0 bases, J lost 3 bases, and 9 bases lay in between. CDR3 sequence: CAWSVELGYEQYF. Here the CDR3 DNA reads TGTGCCTGGAGTGTGGAGTTGGGCTACGAGCAGTACTTC.

The gene calls are TRBV7-9 and TRBJ1-2, with 7 bases fitting TRBD1. Germline V CDR1 and CDR2: SEHNR, FQNEAQ (reference sequence). The CDR3 is 15 residues long. V was pared by 5 bases and J by 8 bases, with 14 bases of the junction left unmatched. DNA for the CDR3: TGTGCCAGCAGCCTAATGACAGGGAACCAAGCGGGCTACACCTTC. It is translated as CASSLMTGNQAGYTF. Drawing the rest from reference TRBV7-9 and TRBJ1-2, the complete variable domain is DTGVSQNPRHKITKRGQNVTFRCDPISEHNRLYWYRQTLGQGPEFLTYFQNEAQLEKSRLLSDRFSAERPKGSFSTLEIQRTEQGDSAMYLCASSLMTGNQAGYTFGSGTRLTVV.

This sequence joins TRBV19 and TRBJ1-5; possible D gene TRBD1, 5 bases. The CDR3 covers 13 residues. Germline V lookup: CDR1 LNHDA, CDR2 SQIVND (reference sequence). Trimming took 7 bases from V and 7 from J, leaving 14 bases between them. CDR3 amino acids: CASTVAGGQPQHF. In nucleotides, the CDR3 is TGTGCCAGTACCGTCGCTGGGGGACAGCCCCAGCATTTT.

This sequence joins TRBV6-5 and TRBJ1-4; possible D gene TRBD1, 5 bases. This CDR3 has 12 residues. The germline V gene has CDR1 MNHEY and CDR2 SVGAGI. Trimming took 4 bases from V and 11 from J, leaving 11 bases between them. The CDR3 is CASSSSGSKLFF. CDR3 in DNA: TGTGCCAGCAGTTCCTCAGGGAGCAAACTGTTTTTT.

V is TRBV19 and J is TRBJ2-7, with 9 nucleotides matching TRBD1. CDR3 length equals 15 residues. From germline, CDR1 is LNHDA and CDR2 SQIVND (reference sequence). Trimming removed 4 bases from V and 5 bases from J; junction bases left unmatched: 9. The CDR3: CASSTNRDRANEQYF. DNA for the CDR3: TGTGCCAGTAGTACGAACCGGGACAGGGCCAACGAGCAGTACTTC. Based on the CDR3 plus reference TRBV19 and TRBJ2-7, the full variable domain is DGGITQSPKYLFRKEGQNVTLSCEQNLNHDAMYWYRQDPGQGLRLIYYSQIVNDFQKGDIAEGYSVSREKKESFPLTVTSAQKNPTAFYLCASSTNRDRANEQYFGPGTRLTVT.

This chain links TRBV28 with TRBJ2-3; 8 bases align to TRBD2. V shed 3 bases, J shed 3 bases, and the junction held 2 bases outside the gene matches. CDR1 is MDHEN and CDR2 is SYDVKM in the germline V gene. The CDR3 runs 14 residues. CDR3 nucleotides: TGTGCCAGCAGTTTTTTAGCGGGAACAGATACGCAGTATTTT. This encodes CASSFLAGTDTQYF.

The gene calls are TRBV5-6 and TRBJ2-3; D uncertain. Germline assignment: CDR1 SGHDT and CDR2 YYEEEE. This CDR3 spans 12 amino acids. Trimming removed 1 base from V and 4 bases from J, with 4 bases in between. The CDR3 region is CASSLMPDTQYF. The DNA for the CDR3 is TGTGCCAGCAGCTTGATGCCAGATACGCAGTATTTT.

This chain connects TRBV5-6 to TRBJ2-2, with D uncertain. The CDR3 spans 12 residues. V was trimmed by 0 bases and J by 7 bases, leaving 4 bases between them. Germline V gene sequence: CDR1 SGHDT, CDR2 YYEEEE. The CDR3 DNA reads TGTGCCAGCAGCTTGGCGGGCGGGGAGCTGTTTTTT. This codes for CASSLAGGELFF.

Only one count was recorded for this clone. The genes are TRBV2 and TRBJ2-1, with D uncertain. Trimming left V 3 bases short and J 2 bases short, with 11 bases between. The CDR3 has 15 amino acids. CDR1 SNHLY and CDR2 FYNNEI come from the germline V gene. The DNA of the CDR3 is TGTGCCAGCAGTGACAGTTTAAACCCCTACAATGAGCAGTTCTTC. Translating it yields CASSDSLNPYNEQFF. Full variable domain (outside the CDR3, taken from reference TRBV2 and TRBJ2-1): EPEVTQTPSHQVTQMGQEVILRCVPISNHLYFYWYRQILGQKVEFLVSFYNNEISEKSEIFDDQFSVERPDGSNFTLKIRSTKLEDSAMYFCASSDSLNPYNEQFFGPGTRLTVL.

The J gene is TRBJ1-1, the V gene TRBV27, with D unclear. Germline lookup yields CDR1 MNHEY and CDR2 SMNVEV (reference sequence). The CDR3 is 12 residues long. Deletions cut 7 bases from V and 4 bases from J, with 10 bases between. CDR3: CASKSPSTEAFF. In DNA, the CDR3 is TGTGCCAGCAAGTCCCCGAGCACTGAAGCTTTCTTT.

This clone was seen only once. The J gene is TRBJ2-7, the V gene TRBV4-1; 8 bases align to TRBD1. With V trimmed by 0 bases and J by 2 bases, 6 bases remained unmatched. The CDR3 extends over 16 amino acids. Germline loops: CDR1 MGHRA, CDR2 YSYEKL. The CDR3 reads CASSQDVGTGTYEQYF. In DNA form, the CDR3 reads TGCGCCAGCAGCCAAGATGTTGGGACAGGCACCTACGAGCAGTACTTC.

This clone occurred a few times. The rearrangement links TRBV19 to TRBJ1-6; D may be TRBD1 (6 bases). V was cut by 5 bases and J by 7 bases, with 12 bases left in between. This CDR3 contains 14 residues. Germline V CDR1 and CDR2: LNHDA, SQIVND (reference sequence). The CDR3 spells CASSPQGENSPLHF. CDR3 nucleotide sequence: TGTGCCAGTAGTCCACAGGGAGAGAATTCACCCCTCCACTTT. The variable domain in full, with the rest retrieved from reference TRBV19 and TRBJ1-6, is DGGITQSPKYLFRKEGQNVTLSCEQNLNHDAMYWYRQDPGQGLRLIYYSQIVNDFQKGDIAEGYSVSREKKESFPLTVTSAQKNPTAFYLCASSPQGENSPLHFGNGTRLTVT.